This TCR beta chain was found in a study of response to subunit inactivated influenza vaccine listed by TCRdb under 2018. Background for the entire study: To follow how T cells responded to a trivalent subunit inactivated influenza vaccine, the researchers relied on deep quantitative profiling of the T cell receptor repertoire.

The table lists this clonotype with a few counts. This clone's antigen is unknown. One base away there is no much larger clone; base qualities are not given. Overall study results and their limits: According to the authors, only a limited number of new T cells may be recruited by each seasonal influenza vaccination.

Relative to germline, V is 5 bases shorter and J is 2 bases shorter, with 18 bases between their ends. Inclusive of the bounding cysteine and phenylalanine, the CDR3 is 16 residues long. Of all the DNA, just the CDR3 is kept, 48 bases in frame from base 1. The library was prepared using RT-PCR. The data were produced on an Illumina HiSeq 2500. TCRdb ran its own pipeline on the public reads, namely fastp trimming at Q25 and MiXCR clone calling, and kept in-frame beta chains. Identical CDR3 protein sequences are pooled into one entry, listed with their most common genes and DNA. The sample table contains 800,000 or so distinct CDR3 sequences; only one count was recorded for roughly 20% of them. The ten largest clones represent approximately 10% of the sample.

Sequenced here: PBMCs from blood, sampled less than 6 days after vaccination. This receptor was identified in a man aged 50-59 years who received an inactivated influenza vaccine. Donor details come from another sample of the same person, matched by shared clones. This receptor chain uses TRBV12-3 or TRBV12-4 and TRBJ1-2, and possibly TRBD1, on 6 matching bases. The CDR3 region has the sequence CASSPPGAEVNYGYTF. At the DNA level, the sequence is TGTGCCAGCAGTCCGCCGGGGGCTGAGGTGAACTATGGCTACACCTTC.